One sample yielded the 21 T cell receptor beta chains listed below, sequenced in a study of human T cells and chemical hapten exposure. TCRdb re-called the RACE reads with MiXCR, one entry per CDR3 protein. The sample lists about 55,000 distinct CDR3 sequences, more than 9% seen once, with over 1.5% in the top ten. The time point: patch test 2, 6 weeks after DPC sensitization. As for treatment: therapeutic diphenylcyclopropenone sensitization with weekly scalp DPC. The sequencing used whole blood, collected in connection with sensitization to the hapten diphenylcyclopropenone (DPC). The receptor source for this set is a woman aged 45-59 years with alopecia areata. Some clones in this sample may be carry-over from other donors' samples.

This chain links TRBV5-1 with TRBJ2-5; D gene unclear. The CDR3 is 13 residues long. Trimming stripped 0 bases from V and 1 base from J, with 4 bases between. Germline assignment: CDR1 SGHRS and CDR2 YFSETQ. The CDR3 region is CASSLGTQETQYF. The CDR3 bases are TGCGCCAGCAGCTTGGGGACCCAAGAGACCCAGTACTTC.

This clonotype was counted a single time. A much larger clone sits a single nucleotide away, making a read error possible. The rearrangement joins TRBV6-6 to TRBJ1-4; D gene uncertain. CDR3 size: 15 residues. Germline values: CDR1 MNHNY, CDR2 SVGAGI (reference sequence). This CDR3 is CASSPGSTQNEELFF. The CDR3 DNA reads as TGTGCCAGCAGCCCGGGCTCAACCCAGAATGAAGAACTGTTTTTT.

This clonotype was counted only a few times. The genes are TRBV29-1 and TRBJ1-2; TRBD1 is a possible D gene (5 bases). The V end lost 6 bases, the J end lost 3 bases, and 8 bases lay between the germline ends. This CDR3 has 11 amino acids. Per the germline V gene, CDR1 is SQVTM and CDR2 is ANQGSEA. CDR3 region: CSVRGDYGYTF. CDR3 DNA: TGCAGCGTGAGGGGTGACTATGGCTACACCTTC.

This clonotype has at least ten counts. V gene TRBV29-1 combines with J gene TRBJ1-1, with D unclear. Germline lookup yields CDR1 SQVTM and CDR2 ANQGSEA. V was trimmed by 7 bases and J by 4 bases, leaving 10 bases between them. The CDR3 spans 11 residues. CDR3 DNA sequence: TGCAGCGCTACAATGGGCACTGAAGCTTTCTTT. Encoded protein: CSATMGTEAFF.

V is TRBV28 and J is TRBJ2-7; TRBD1 matches at 9 bases. The germline CDR1 and CDR2 sequences are MDHEN and SYDVKM. The J segment lost 13 bases and the V segment lost 2 bases, leaving 3 bases of the junction unmatched. This CDR3 spans 11 amino acids. CDR3 in amino acids: CASSLGQGNYF. The CDR3 DNA reads TGTGCCAGCAGTTTAGGACAGGGGAACTACTTC.

The rearrangement uses TRBV4-1 and TRBJ2-6, with 8 bases identical to TRBD1. This CDR3 is 18 amino acids long. Germline loops: CDR1 MGHRA, CDR2 YSYEKL. The V segment lost 0 bases and the J segment 0 bases; nucleotides outside the gene matches: 4. The CDR3 DNA sequence: TGCGCCAGCAGCCAAGAAGGACAGGGTTACTCTGGGGCCAACGTCCTGACTTTC. The encoded protein is CASSQEGQGYSGANVLTF.

This clonotype was detected many times. The chain links TRBV7-8 to TRBJ2-3, with D hard to call. Germline V gene data show CDR1 as SGHVS and CDR2 as FQNEAQ. The CDR3 has 14 residues. The ends were cut back, 6 bases at V and 2 bases at J, with 12 bases in the middle. CDR3 nucleotide sequence: TGTGCCAGCAGAAGTGGAACAGTCACAGATACGCAGTATTTT. Protein: CASRSGTVTDTQYF.

This clonotype was detected many times. The rearrangement uses TRBV19 and TRBJ2-1; the match to TRBD1 covers 8 bases. CDR1 and CDR2 from the germline V gene are LNHDA and SQIVND (reference sequence). The V and J ends lost 0 bases and 2 bases, in that order; junction bases with no gene match: 3. This CDR3 region has 16 residues. CDR3 amino acids: CASSIDPGGPYNEQFF. CDR3 nucleotide sequence: TGTGCCAGTAGTATAGATCCAGGGGGCCCCTACAATGAGCAGTTCTTC.

The chain links TRBV7-2 to TRBJ2-5; 8 bases agree with TRBD1. CDR3 length equals 13 residues. Germline trimming cut 5 bases from V and 4 bases from J; bases unmatched to any gene: 3. In germline, CDR1 is SGHTA, CDR2 FQGNSA. CDR3 protein: CASSPDRGETQYF. CDR3 DNA sequence: TGTGCCAGCAGCCCTGACAGGGGAGAGACCCAGTACTTC.

This rearrangement joins TRBV5-8 to TRBJ2-1; 11 bases agree with TRBD1. CDR3 size: 16 residues. V trimming: 0 bases; J trimming: 7 bases; junction bases outside the gene matches: 6. Germline loops: CDR1 SGHTS, CDR2 YDEGEE. The CDR3 DNA sequence: TGTGCCAGCAGCTTGGTTGGGACAGGGGGTTTGAATGAGCAGTTCTTC. Translated: CASSLVGTGGLNEQFF.

This clonotype was recorded at least ten times. The chain has TRBV11-1 and TRBJ1-1; the D gene is possibly TRBD1 (5 bases). CDR1 is SGHAT, CDR2 FQDESV, per germline (reference sequence). The CDR3 is 14 residues long. V was shortened by 1 base and J by 4 bases, with 10 bases between the two germline ends. CDR3 sequence: CASSLEPGITEAFF. The CDR3, as DNA: TGTGCCAGCAGCTTAGAGCCAGGGATCACTGAAGCTTTCTTT.

This clonotype has ten or more counts. This chain joins TRBV14 and TRBJ1-1; 7 bases match TRBD1. The CDR3 extends over 15 amino acids. Looked up from germline, CDR1 is SGHDN and CDR2 is FVKESK. The trim removed 4 bases at V and 3 bases at J, leaving 8 bases unmatched. The chain's CDR3 is CASSPHRGGYTEAFF. CDR3 bases: TGTGCCAGCAGCCCCCACAGGGGAGGGTACACTGAAGCTTTCTTT.

This rearrangement joins TRBV2 to TRBJ1-6, with D perhaps matching TRBD1 (6 bases). The CDR3 length is 16 residues. The germline CDR1 and CDR2 sequences are SNHLY and FYNNEI. V was pared by 6 bases and J by 10 bases, with 22 bases between. This chain's CDR3 is CASSDEDRRGKSPLHF. CDR3 DNA sequence: TGTGCCAGCAGCGACGAGGACAGAAGAGGCAAGTCACCCCTCCACTTT.

A few counts support this clonotype. The V call is TRBV7-8, the J call TRBJ2-7; D may correspond to TRBD1 or TRBD2 (5 bases each). Germline assignment: CDR1 SGHVS and CDR2 FQNEAQ. This CDR3 comprises 15 residues. Trimming took 5 bases from V and 0 from J, leaving 14 bases between them. The CDR3 sequence: CASSLGPRSSYEQYF. The CDR3 DNA is TGTGCCAGCAGCCTGGGACCCCGGAGCTCCTACGAGCAGTACTTC.

This clonotype showed up many times. J is TRBJ1-1 and V is TRBV20-1; possibly TRBD1 for D (6 bases). Germline CDR1 reads DFQATT; CDR2 reads SNEGSKA (reference sequence). Between the trimmed V and J ends, which lost 0 bases and 1 base, there was a span of 9 bases. CDR3 length: 14 residues. The CDR3 region is CSARDPGENTEAFF. CDR3 nucleotide sequence: TGCAGTGCTAGAGATCCAGGGGAGAACACTGAAGCTTTCTTT.

Ten or more counts support this clonotype. V usage is TRBV18 and J usage is TRBJ1-1; D unresolved. Between the trimmed V and J ends, which lost 10 bases and 8 bases, there was a span of 20 bases. The CDR3 is made up of 13 amino acids. The germline V gene has CDR1 KGHSH and CDR2 LQKENI. CDR3 region: CATSSDMGFEAFF. The CDR3 DNA follows: TGTGCCACCTCCTCCGACATGGGTTTCGAAGCTTTCTTT. The full variable domain, rest sourced from reference TRBV18 and TRBJ1-1, is NAGVMQNPRHLVRRRGQEARLRCSPMKGHSHVYWYRQLPEEGLKFMVYLQKENIIDESGMPKERFSAEFPKEGPSILRIQQVVRGDSAAYFCATSSDMGFEAFFGQGTRLTVV.

The chain has TRBV6-4 and TRBJ1-2; a weak D match, TRBD1 (5 bases). The CDR3 totals 15 residues. Germline V CDR1 and CDR2: MRHNA, SNTAGT. The V end lost 0 bases, the J end lost 4 bases, and 12 bases lay between the germline ends. The chain's CDR3 is CASSDSYRGVYGYTF. CDR3 DNA sequence: TGTGCCAGCAGTGACTCATATCGAGGGGTCTATGGCTACACCTTC.

This clonotype was seen repeatedly, ten times or more. This chain joins TRBV7-2 and TRBJ2-5, with 7 bases that match TRBD2. This CDR3 is 13 amino acids long. Germline values: CDR1 SGHTA, CDR2 FQGNSA. Trimming removed 5 bases from V and 2 bases from J; junction bases left unmatched: 2. CDR3: CASSRDYQETQYF. DNA of the CDR3: TGTGCCAGCAGCCGGGACTATCAAGAGACCCAGTACTTC. Full variable domain (remainder filled in from reference TRBV7-2 and TRBJ2-5): GAGVSQSPSNKVTEKGKDVELRCDPISGHTALYWYRQSLGQGLEFLIYFQGNSAPDKSGLPSDRFSAERTGGSVSTLTIQRTQQEDSAVYLCASSRDYQETQYFGPGTRLLVL.

Ten or more counts support this clonotype. The chain's CDR3 is CASSPRVRNEKLFF. The CDR3 DNA is TGTGCCAGCAGCCCGAGAGTGAGAAATGAAAAACTGTTTTTT. The rearrangement uses TRBV11-2 and TRBJ1-4; D not resolved. V shed 5 bases and J shed 5 bases, with 12 bases lying between them. The length of the CDR3 is 14 residues. In germline, CDR1 is SGHAT, CDR2 FQNNGV.

This clonotype appeared a few times. A junction boundary mismatches the germline segment, possibly from a read error. The CDR3 spells CSARGPSGADF. CDR3 sequence (DNA): TGCAGTGCTAGAGGTCCTAGCGGGGCCGACTTC. The chain combines TRBV20-1 with TRBJ2-7, with TRBD2 matching over 9 bases. Germline V gives CDR1 DFQATT, CDR2 SNEGSKA (reference sequence). The CDR3 consists of 11 residues.

Only a few counts were recorded for this clonotype. CDR3 sequence (DNA): TGTGCCATCAGTGAGGCCGGACTAGCGGGATACAATGAGCAGTTCTTC. Protein: CAISEAGLAGYNEQFF. V usage is TRBV10-3 and J usage is TRBJ2-1; 12 nucleotides line up with TRBD2. The germline V gene encodes CDR1 ENHRY and CDR2 SYGVKD. The CDR3 has 16 residues. Trimming took 2 bases from V and 4 from J; bases not matched to a gene: 3.